The TCR beta chain under discussion was sequenced for a study of graft-versus-host responses after intestinal transplantation. Assay used: immunoSEQ multiplex PCR; TCRdb lists only in-frame clones, some missing. This table holds about 9,600 clones, around 92% found once. Findings of the study overall: Levels of circulating GvH clones at their peak were associated with early post-transplant HvG declines.

In regard to this clone: Its antigen is not identified.

The CDR3 runs 15 residues. CDR1 is SGHVS and CDR2 is FNYEAQ in the germline V gene. V dropped 0 bases and J dropped 6 bases, with 12 bases sitting between them. The TCR comes from a human patient who received an intestinal transplant, so some T cells may come from the graft donor. The chain links TRBV7-6 to TRBJ2-1; D not resolved. The sequencing used PBMCs, collected more than 40 days after intestinal transplantation. In DNA, the CDR3 is TGTGCCAGCAGCTTAGCACCCTTCGATCGCAATGAGCAGTTCTTC. It encodes CASSLAPFDRNEQFF.